These 20 T cell receptor beta chains were sequenced from one sample in a study of CD8+ T cells in alopecia areata. Following RNA extraction, reverse transcription yielded cDNA that acted as the sequencing template. Data came from immunoSEQ multiplex PCR; TCRdb stores just in-frame clones and leaves some out. The sample yields around 200,000 clones, 64% seen once. Sample treatment: oral pan-JAK inhibitor, 5-10 mg twice daily. Source: CD4+ T cells sorted from blood, taken at week 4, from a patient treated with tofacitinib. The receptor set was obtained from a human donor with alopecia areata.

The chain employs TRBV7-2 and TRBJ2-2; 8 bases are a match to TRBD2. Germline CDR1 is SGHTA and CDR2 is FQGNSA. V was clipped by 5 bases and J by 4 bases; unmatched bases: 3. There are 14 residues in the CDR3. Written as DNA, the CDR3 is TGTGCCAGCAGCCGGACTAGCCTCACCGGGGAGCTGTTTTTT. Its protein product is CASSRTSLTGELFF.

The chain employs TRBV29-1 and TRBJ2-3; 12 bases are a match to TRBD1. After removal of 4 bases from V and 3 bases from J, the junction contained 2 bases not matched to a gene. Per the germline V gene, CDR1 is SQVTM and CDR2 is ANQGSEA. The CDR3 sequence is 14 residues long. CDR3 coding DNA: TGCAGCGTTGGGGGACAGGGGGCTACAGATACGCAGTATTTT. As protein: CSVGGQGATDTQYF.

The chain joins TRBV25-1 to TRBJ2-1; 12 bases are a match to TRBD1. The germline V gene encodes CDR1 MGHDK and CDR2 SYGVNS. The CDR3 length is 13 residues. V lost 4 bases and J lost 16; bases outside the gene matches: 8. The CDR3, as DNA: TGTGCCAGCAGTGCCCGGGACAGGGGGCGCCGATTCTTC. Translating gives CASSARDRGRRFF.

This clone has more than one count but fewer than ten. The gene calls are TRBV29-1 and TRBJ2-7; TRBD2 matches at 8 bases. The junction had 6 bases not matched to a gene; V was cut back by 6 bases and J by 2 bases. The CDR3 extends over 13 amino acids. Germline CDR1 and CDR2: SQVTM and ANQGSEA. The CDR3 is CSVRAGLAYEQYF. CDR3 DNA: TGCAGCGTCCGGGCGGGACTAGCCTACGAGCAGTACTTC.

In its sample, this clone was seen once. The chain combines TRBV7-8 with TRBJ2-1; perhaps TRBD2 as D (6 bases). Trimming removed 5 bases from V and 10 bases from J, with 12 bases in between. There are 12 residues in the CDR3. Germline V gives CDR1 SGHVS, CDR2 FQNEAQ. The CDR3 DNA sequence: TGTGCCAGCAGCCGGGGACTCAACGAGCAGTTCTTC. Amino acid sequence: CASSRGLNEQFF.

The rearrangement uses TRBV7-3 and TRBJ2-1; 7 bases are shared with TRBD2. The J segment lost 5 bases and the V segment lost 6 bases, leaving 4 bases of the junction unmatched. Germline V gene sequence: CDR1 SGHTA, CDR2 FQGTGA. The CDR3 is 13 residues long. CDR3 coding DNA: TGTGCCAGCAGTGGGGACTACCACAATGAGCAGTTCTTC. This encodes CASSGDYHNEQFF.

The V and J genes are TRBV29-1 and TRBJ2-7, with 8 bases identical to TRBD1. The CDR3 spans 16 residues. Per germline, CDR1 SQVTM and CDR2 ANQGSEA. V trimming: 4 bases; J trimming: 7 bases; junction bases outside the gene matches: 18. The CDR3, as DNA: TGCAGCGTTGTAACCGGGACAGGCATCCTACTACATGAGCAGTACTTC. Its protein product is CSVVTGTGILLHEQYF.

The V gene is TRBV29-1, the J gene TRBJ2-2, with D possibly TRBD1 on 5 matching bases. Germline V CDR1 and CDR2: SQVTM, ANQGSEA. Deletions cut 5 bases from V and 4 bases from J, with 14 bases between. CDR3 length: 14 residues. The CDR3 protein is CSVQGVGGTGELFF. The CDR3 DNA reads TGCAGCGTTCAAGGGGTGGGTGGCACCGGGGAGCTGTTTTTT.

The genes are TRBV19 and TRBJ1-2, with D unresolved. Germline V gene sequence: CDR1 LNHDA, CDR2 SQIVND (reference sequence). The CDR3 length is 12 residues. The ends were cut back, 5 bases at V and 3 bases at J, with 7 bases in the middle. CDR3 DNA sequence: TGTGCCAGTAGTTGGCAGTACTATGGCTACACCTTC. It is translated as CASSWQYYGYTF.

This chain links TRBV6-5 with TRBJ1-5; D remains unclear. Germline V lookup: CDR1 MNHEY, CDR2 SVGAGI. V was pared by 2 bases and J by 7 bases, with 15 bases between. CDR3 length: 15 residues. The CDR3 coding sequence is TGTGCCAGCAGTTACCGTAGGCAGCTACACCAGCCCCAGCATTTT. It yields the protein CASSYRRQLHQPQHF.

This chain uses TRBV28 with TRBJ2-7; 7 bases match TRBD1. The CDR3 consists of 15 residues. Unmatched junction bases numbered 11, after V lost 7 bases and J lost 2 bases. Looked up from germline, CDR1 is MDHEN and CDR2 is SYDVKM. DNA for the CDR3: TGTGCCAGCAACACCCTGGGGGACAGAGCCTACGAGCAGTACTTC. Its protein product is CASNTLGDRAYEQYF. Together with reference TRBV28 and TRBJ2-7, the CDR3 gives the full variable domain: DVKVTQSSRYLVKRTGEKVFLECVQDMDHENMFWYRQDPGLGLRLIYFSYDVKMKEKGDIPEGYSVSREKKERFSLILESASTNQTSMYLCASNTLGDRAYEQYFGPGTRLTVT.

Concerning this clone itself: The junction and the germline gene differ at one end; a read error may be behind it. V is TRBV7-2 and J is TRBJ1-2, with 7 bases identical to TRBD1. This CDR3 spans 12 amino acids. In germline, CDR1 is SGHTA, CDR2 FQGNSA. The CDR3 DNA follows: TGTGCCAGCAACATTCACAGGGGTCGGGTCCACTTC. It translates to CASNIHRGRVHF.

V is TRBV18 and J is TRBJ1-5; TRBD1 matches 7 bases. Unmatched junction bases numbered 1, after V lost 6 bases and J lost 5 bases. The CDR3 spans 12 residues. Looked up from germline, CDR1 is KGHSH and CDR2 is LQKENI. Here the CDR3 DNA reads TGTGCCAGCTCGGACAGGCATCAGCCCCAGCATTTT. Protein: CASSDRHQPQHF.

V is TRBV6-5 and J is TRBJ1-6; no firm D call. Deletions cut 7 bases from V and 0 bases from J, with 10 bases between. Germline V gene lookup returns CDR1 MNHEY and CDR2 SVGAGI. The CDR3 contains 15 residues. The chain's CDR3 is CASTKLSSYNSPLHF. Written as DNA, the CDR3 is TGTGCCAGCACCAAACTCAGCTCCTATAATTCACCCCTCCACTTT.

This chain links TRBV5-1 with TRBJ2-7, with TRBD1 as a possible D gene (6 bases). V was trimmed by 5 bases and J by 0 bases, leaving 12 bases between them. The CDR3 totals 14 residues. From germline, CDR1 is SGHRS and CDR2 YFSETQ. CDR3: CASRSGTRSYEQYF. The CDR3 bases are TGCGCCAGCAGATCCGGGACACGCTCCTACGAGCAGTACTTC.

The chain links TRBV11-2 to TRBJ1-5; TRBD1 matches at 7 bases. Losses at the gene ends were 5 bases for V and 8 bases for J; bases not matched to a gene: 3. The CDR3 loop spans 12 amino acids. Germline V gene data show CDR1 as SGHAT and CDR2 as FQNNGV. CDR3: CASSQDREPQHF. The CDR3 nucleotides read TGTGCCAGCAGCCAAGACAGGGAGCCCCAGCATTTT.

This chain joins TRBV5-6 and TRBJ2-7; 10 bases agree with TRBD1. The V gene's germline CDR1 is SGHDT and CDR2 YYEEEE. There are 14 residues in the CDR3. The junction had 1 base not matched to a gene; V was cut back by 2 bases and J by 2 bases. CDR3 sequence (DNA): TGTGCCAGCAGCTTAGGACAGGGGGCCTACGAGCAGTACTTC. The encoded protein is CASSLGQGAYEQYF.

V is TRBV7-8 and J is TRBJ1-1, with D hard to call. The germline V gene has CDR1 SGHVS and CDR2 FQNEAQ. This CDR3 region has 14 residues. V lost 1 base, J lost 4 bases, and 10 bases lay in between. The CDR3 DNA sequence: TGTGCCAGCAGCTTAGGGCAGGTCCTCACTGAAGCTTTCTTT. This codes for CASSLGQVLTEAFF. The complete variable domain, with remaining parts taken from reference TRBV7-8 and TRBJ1-1, reads GAGVSQSPRYKVAKRGQDVALRCDPISGHVSLFWYQQALGQGPEFLTYFQNEAQLDKSGLPSDRFFAERPEGSVSTLKIQRTQQEDSAVYLCASSLGQVLTEAFFGQGTRLTVV.

This chain uses TRBV10-3 with TRBJ2-7, with D unclear. Germline V gives CDR1 ENHRY, CDR2 SYGVKD. V lost 2 bases, J lost 5 bases, and 7 bases lay in between. This CDR3 region has 12 residues. The CDR3 spells CAISEVRNEQYF. The CDR3 DNA reads TGTGCCATCAGTGAGGTCCGGAACGAGCAGTACTTC.

This clone was detected only a few times. This sequence joins TRBV7-9 and TRBJ1-6, with a tentative D call TRBD1 (5 bases). Trimming took off 3 bases at V and 4 bases at J, with 13 bases between the two ends. The CDR3 has 16 amino acids. CDR1 and CDR2 (germline): SEHNR, FQNEAQ (reference sequence). CDR3 region: CASSFGAGQYNSPLHF. DNA of the CDR3: TGTGCCAGCAGCTTTGGGGCAGGTCAATATAATTCACCCCTCCACTTT. Together with reference TRBV7-9 and TRBJ1-6, the CDR3 gives the full variable domain: DTGVSQNPRHKITKRGQNVTFRCDPISEHNRLYWYRQTLGQGPEFLTYFQNEAQLEKSRLLSDRFSAERPKGSFSTLEIQRTEQGDSAMYLCASSFGAGQYNSPLHFGNGTRLTVT.